What follows are 15 T cell receptor beta chains derived from one specimen sequenced in a study of CD8+ T cells in alopecia areata. cDNA reverse transcribed from extracted RNA served as the sequencing template. The assay was immunoSEQ multiplex PCR, and TCRdb's table has in-frame clones only and misses some. This table holds 130,000 to 150,000 clones, around 50% found once. The material sequenced was CD4+ T cells sorted from blood. These TCRs come from a human donor with alopecia areata.

In DNA, the CDR3 is TGTGCCAGCACCACTAGGAATAGGCAAGAGACCCAGTACTTC. Translation: CASTTRNRQETQYF. The genes are TRBV28 and TRBJ2-5; a weak D match, TRBD2 (5 bases). Germline V gives CDR1 MDHEN, CDR2 SYDVKM. With 7 bases removed from V and 2 bases from J, the gap between germline ends came to 14 bases. This CDR3 is built from 14 residues.

The chain has TRBV4-1 and TRBJ2-5; perhaps TRBD2 as D (6 bases). The CDR3 loop spans 15 amino acids. Per germline, CDR1 MGHRA and CDR2 YSYEKL. V dropped 0 bases and J dropped 5 bases, with 13 bases sitting between them. The CDR3 loop is CASSQDPGGQETQYF. The DNA of the CDR3 is TGCGCCAGCAGCCAAGATCCCGGGGGTCAGGAGACCCAGTACTTC.

The chain combines TRBV5-1 with TRBJ2-6; 7 nucleotides line up with TRBD1. V lost 1 base to trimming and J lost 0 bases; unmatched junction nucleotides: 7. Germline CDR1 SGHRS, CDR2 YFSETQ. CDR3 length equals 18 residues. CDR3 sequence reads: CASSLRDRALSGANVLTF. CDR3 sequence (DNA): TGCGCCAGCAGCTTGAGGGACAGAGCCCTCTCTGGGGCCAACGTCCTGACTTTC. Filled out from reference TRBV5-1 and TRBJ2-6, the complete variable domain reads KAGVTQTPRYLIKTRGQQVTLSCSPISGHRSVSWYQQTPGQGLQFLFEYFSETQRNKGNFPGRFSGRQFSNSRSEMNVSTLELGDSALYLCASSLRDRALSGANVLTFGAGSRLTVL.

The chain links TRBV5-1 to TRBJ1-5, with TRBD1 as a possible D gene (5 bases). V lost 3 bases, J lost 7 bases, and 11 bases lay in between. Per germline, CDR1 SGHRS and CDR2 YFSETQ. The CDR3 is made up of 13 amino acids. For the CDR3, the DNA is TGCGCCAGCAGCTCGCAGGGAGAACAGCCCCAGCATTTT. Its translation is CASSSQGEQPQHF.

This clone has a handful of counts. The chain carries TRBV19 and TRBJ2-2; D could derive from TRBD1 or TRBD2 (6 bases each). The CDR3 covers 15 residues. V was pared by 3 bases and J by 5 bases, with 13 bases between. CDR1 and CDR2 (germline): LNHDA, SQIVND (reference sequence). CDR3 protein: CASSMARGRTGELFF. The DNA for the CDR3 is TGTGCCAGTAGTATGGCTCGGGGGCGGACCGGGGAGCTGTTTTTT.

This chain connects TRBV28 to TRBJ2-7; 12 bases agree with TRBD2. CDR1 and CDR2 from the germline V gene are MDHEN and SYDVKM. This CDR3 contains 16 residues. J lost 5 bases, V lost 6 bases, and 11 bases had no gene match. The CDR3 bases are TGTGCCAGCAGATTAAGAACTAGCGGGAGGTGGGACGAGCAGTACTTC. It specifies CASRLRTSGRWDEQYF.

The chain recombines TRBV29-1 with TRBJ2-6; D might be TRBD1 (5 bases). The CDR3 is 14 amino acids. The germline V gene has CDR1 SQVTM and CDR2 ANQGSEA. Between the trimmed V and J ends, which lost 5 bases and 0 bases, there was a span of 8 bases. CDR3 amino acids: CSVRQPSGANVLTF. The DNA of the CDR3 is TGCAGCGTTAGACAGCCCTCTGGGGCCAACGTCCTGACTTTC.

The chain couples TRBV2 to TRBJ2-7; a possible D gene is TRBD1 (5 bases). This CDR3 comprises 14 residues. Looked up from germline, CDR1 is SNHLY and CDR2 is FYNNEI. The ends were cut back, 10 bases at V and 6 bases at J, with 22 bases in the middle. CDR3 protein: CATHLDSFSGEQYF. The CDR3, as DNA: TGTGCCACCCATCTCGACAGCTTCTCCGGCGAGCAGTACTTC.

This sequence joins TRBV11-1 and TRBJ2-5; D is undetermined. This CDR3 comprises 14 residues. Germline assignment: CDR1 SGHAT and CDR2 FQDESV (reference sequence). V shed 2 bases and J shed 3 bases, with 10 bases lying between them. CDR3 nucleotides: TGTGCCAGCAGCTTATCCCAAAGGGAAGAGACCCAGTACTTC. This translates into CASSLSQREETQYF.

A remark on this clone: At one boundary the junction diverges from the germline segment, which might be a read error. The gene calls are TRBV5-1 and TRBJ2-6, with D unclear. Germline loops: CDR1 SGHRS, CDR2 YFSETQ. The CDR3 length is 14 residues. The CDR3 reads CARSSVAGANVLTF. Written as DNA, the CDR3 is TGCGCCAGGAGCTCGGTGGCTGGGGCCAACGTCCTGACTTTC. Full variable domain (remainder filled in from reference TRBV5-1 and TRBJ2-6): KAGVTQTPRYLIKTRGQQVTLSCSPISGHRSVSWYQQTPGQGLQFLFEYFSETQRNKGNFPGRFSGRQFSNSRSEMNVSTLELGDSALYLCARSSVAGANVLTFGAGSRLTVL.

The chain joins TRBV2 to TRBJ2-7; possible D gene TRBD1, 6 bases. The V end was cut by 7 bases, the J end by 2 bases, with 15 bases between. This CDR3 has 14 amino acids. CDR1 SNHLY and CDR2 FYNNEI come from the germline V gene. CDR3 bases: TGTGCCAGCACCCCAGAACAGGGACCCTACGAGCAGTACTTC. Protein sequence: CASTPEQGPYEQYF.

The chain carries TRBV2 and TRBJ1-5; D possibly corresponds to TRBD1 (5 bases). This CDR3 is built from 12 residues. V lost 5 bases and J lost 4, with 6 bases in between. Germline V gene lookup returns CDR1 SNHLY and CDR2 FYNNEI. CDR3 sequence reads: CASSPGNQPQHF. Here the CDR3 DNA reads TGTGCCAGCAGTCCAGGGAATCAGCCCCAGCATTTT.

V and J are TRBV9 and TRBJ1-1; no firm D call. Trimming cost V 4 bases and J 0 bases, with 10 bases left between them. This CDR3 region has 14 residues. Germline CDR1 SGDLS, CDR2 YYNGEE. CDR3 amino acids: CASSPRRMNTEAFF. In nucleotides, the CDR3 is TGTGCCAGCAGCCCCCGGCGTATGAACACTGAAGCTTTCTTT.

This clone appeared a few times. The chain links TRBV7-2 to TRBJ2-3, with D perhaps matching TRBD2 (5 bases). The CDR3 is made up of 14 amino acids. Germline V lookup: CDR1 SGHTA, CDR2 FQGNSA. V gave up 4 bases and J gave up 4 bases, with 12 bases separating them. This chain's CDR3 is CASSSRGSPDTQYF. The CDR3 bases are TGTGCCAGCAGCTCCCGTGGGAGCCCAGATACGCAGTATTTT.

This clone occurred a few times. V usage is TRBV28 and J usage is TRBJ2-7; 9 bases are shared with TRBD2. J was trimmed by 2 bases and V by 6 bases; bases with no gene match: 8. CDR3 length: 15 amino acids. Germline V gives CDR1 MDHEN, CDR2 SYDVKM. CDR3 protein: CASSPGTSRTYEQYF. For the CDR3, the DNA is TGTGCCAGCAGCCCTGGGACTAGCAGAACCTACGAGCAGTACTTC.